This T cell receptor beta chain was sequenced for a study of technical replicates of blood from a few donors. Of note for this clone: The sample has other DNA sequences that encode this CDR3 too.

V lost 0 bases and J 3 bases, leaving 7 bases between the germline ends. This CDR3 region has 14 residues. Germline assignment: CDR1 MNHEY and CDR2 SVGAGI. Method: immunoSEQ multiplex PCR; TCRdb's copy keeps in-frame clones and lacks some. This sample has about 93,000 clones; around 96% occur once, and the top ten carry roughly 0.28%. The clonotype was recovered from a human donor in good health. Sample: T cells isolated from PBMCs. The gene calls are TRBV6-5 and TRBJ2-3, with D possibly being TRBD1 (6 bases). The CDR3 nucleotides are TGTGCCAGCAGTTACTCGCAGGGGACAGATACGCAGTATTTT. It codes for CASSYSQGTDTQYF.